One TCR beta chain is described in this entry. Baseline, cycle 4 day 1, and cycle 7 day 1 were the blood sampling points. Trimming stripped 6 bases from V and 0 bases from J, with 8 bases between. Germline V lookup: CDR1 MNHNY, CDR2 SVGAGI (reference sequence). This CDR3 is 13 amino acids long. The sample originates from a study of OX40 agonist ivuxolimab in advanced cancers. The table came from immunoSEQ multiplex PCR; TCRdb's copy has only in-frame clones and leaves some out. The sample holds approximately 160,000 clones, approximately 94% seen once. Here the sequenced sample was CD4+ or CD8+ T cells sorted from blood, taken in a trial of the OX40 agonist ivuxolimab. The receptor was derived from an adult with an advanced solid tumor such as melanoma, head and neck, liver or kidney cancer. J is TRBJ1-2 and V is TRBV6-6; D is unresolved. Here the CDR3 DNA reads TGTGCCAGCAGGCAGCCGCCTAACTATGGCTACACCTTC. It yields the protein CASRQPPNYGYTF.